The 3 T cell receptor beta chains presented below share a single source sample, sequenced in a study of cytomegalovirus exposure and HLA in healthy donors. Generated by immunoSEQ multiplex PCR, the TCRdb table keeps only in-frame clones and is missing some. The repertoire holds about 74,000 clones, with approximately 93% as singletons. The specimen was PBMCs. These TCRs come from a man in his late teens or twenties in good health and CMV-seropositive.

This chain uses TRBV6-1 with TRBJ2-7, with TRBD2 identical over 8 bases. J lost 4 bases, V lost 6 bases, and 8 bases had no gene match. This CDR3 contains 14 residues. Per germline, CDR1 MNHNS and CDR2 SASEGT. The CDR3 sequence: CASRTSGSKYEQYF. The CDR3 DNA reads as TGTGCCAGCAGGACGAGCGGGAGCAAATACGAGCAGTACTTC.

This clone has just one count. The chain joins TRBV5-1 to TRBJ2-5, with D maybe TRBD1 (5 bases). Trimming left V 4 bases short and J 2 bases short, with 15 bases between. This CDR3 spans 15 amino acids. The germline V gene has CDR1 SGHRS and CDR2 YFSETQ. The CDR3 region has the DNA TGCGCCAGCAGCCCGTCGGACACGTTACAAGAGACCCAGTACTTC. Its protein is CASSPSDTLQETQYF.

V gene TRBV7-8 combines with J gene TRBJ1-5; D gene ambiguous. This CDR3 comprises 17 residues. V lost 1 base and J lost 5, with 18 bases in between. Germline CDR1 reads SGHVS; CDR2 reads FQNEAQ. In DNA, the CDR3 is TGTGCCAGCAGCTTAGGGCGCGCGGGCCCGAGGGATCAGCCCCAGCATTTT. Its protein product is CASSLGRAGPRDQPQHF. The full variable domain, rest sourced from reference TRBV7-8 and TRBJ1-5, is GAGVSQSPRYKVAKRGQDVALRCDPISGHVSLFWYQQALGQGPEFLTYFQNEAQLDKSGLPSDRFFAERPEGSVSTLKIQRTQQEDSAVYLCASSLGRAGPRDQPQHFGDGTRLSIL.